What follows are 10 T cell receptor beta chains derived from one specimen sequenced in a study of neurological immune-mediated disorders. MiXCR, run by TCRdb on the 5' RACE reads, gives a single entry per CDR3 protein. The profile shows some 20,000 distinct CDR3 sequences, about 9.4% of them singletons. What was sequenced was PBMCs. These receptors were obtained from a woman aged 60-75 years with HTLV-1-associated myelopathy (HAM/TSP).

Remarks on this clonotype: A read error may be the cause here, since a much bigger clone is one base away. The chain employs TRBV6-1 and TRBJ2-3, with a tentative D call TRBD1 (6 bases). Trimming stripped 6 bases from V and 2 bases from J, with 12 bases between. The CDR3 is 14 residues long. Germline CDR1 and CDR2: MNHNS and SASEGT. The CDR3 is CASSLTGDTDTQYF. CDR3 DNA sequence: TGTGCCAGCAGCTTGACAGGAGACACAGATACGCAGTATTTT.

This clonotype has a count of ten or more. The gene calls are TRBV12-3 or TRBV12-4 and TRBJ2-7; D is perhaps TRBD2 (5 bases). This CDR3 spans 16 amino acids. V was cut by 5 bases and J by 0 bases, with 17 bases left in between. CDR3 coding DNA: TGTGCCAGCAGTGCACCTTATTTAGGGAGCTCCTACGAGCAGTACTTC. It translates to CASSAPYLGSSYEQYF.

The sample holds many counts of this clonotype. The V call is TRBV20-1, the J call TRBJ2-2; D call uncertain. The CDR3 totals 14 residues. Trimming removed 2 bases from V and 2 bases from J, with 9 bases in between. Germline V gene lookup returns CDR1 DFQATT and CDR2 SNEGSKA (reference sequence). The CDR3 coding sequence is TGCAGTGCTAGAACCAGGTTAAACACCGGGGAGCTGTTTTTT. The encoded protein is CSARTRLNTGELFF.

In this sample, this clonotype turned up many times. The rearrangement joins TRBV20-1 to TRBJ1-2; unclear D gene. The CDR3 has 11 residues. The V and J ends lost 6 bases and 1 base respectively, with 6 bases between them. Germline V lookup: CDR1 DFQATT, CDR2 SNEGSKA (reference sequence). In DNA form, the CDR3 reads TGCAGTGCGACCATTAACTATGGCTACACCTTC. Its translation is CSATINYGYTF.

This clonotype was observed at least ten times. CDR3: CASSSTGELFF. The DNA for the CDR3 is TGTGCCAGCAGCTCGACCGGGGAGCTGTTTTTT. V and J are TRBV3-1 and TRBJ2-2; D remains unclear. V was pared by 5 bases and J by 5 bases, with 3 bases between. The CDR3 extends over 11 amino acids. Per the germline V gene, CDR1 is LGHDT and CDR2 is YNNKEL (reference sequence).

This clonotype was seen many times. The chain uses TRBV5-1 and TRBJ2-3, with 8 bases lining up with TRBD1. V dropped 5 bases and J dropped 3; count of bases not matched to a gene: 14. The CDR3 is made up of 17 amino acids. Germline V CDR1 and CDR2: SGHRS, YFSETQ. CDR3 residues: CASRITSRGRKTDTQYF. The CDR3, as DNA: TGCGCCAGCAGAATAACAAGCAGGGGGCGAAAGACAGATACGCAGTATTTT.

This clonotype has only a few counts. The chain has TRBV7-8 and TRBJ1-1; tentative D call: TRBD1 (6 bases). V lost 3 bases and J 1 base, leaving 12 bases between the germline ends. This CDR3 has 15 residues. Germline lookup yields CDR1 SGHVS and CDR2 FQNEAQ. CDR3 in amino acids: CASSFAGVGNTEAFF. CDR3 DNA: TGTGCCAGCAGCTTCGCAGGGGTAGGGAACACTGAAGCTTTCTTT. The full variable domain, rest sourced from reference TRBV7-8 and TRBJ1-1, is GAGVSQSPRYKVAKRGQDVALRCDPISGHVSLFWYQQALGQGPEFLTYFQNEAQLDKSGLPSDRFFAERPEGSVSTLKIQRTQQEDSAVYLCASSFAGVGNTEAFFGQGTRLTVV.

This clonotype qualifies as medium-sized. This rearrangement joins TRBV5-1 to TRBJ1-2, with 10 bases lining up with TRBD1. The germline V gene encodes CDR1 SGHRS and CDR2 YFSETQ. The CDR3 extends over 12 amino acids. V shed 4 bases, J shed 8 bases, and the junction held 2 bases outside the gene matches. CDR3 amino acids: CASSRGQGGYTF. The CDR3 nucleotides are TGCGCCAGCAGCAGGGGACAGGGGGGCTACACCTTC.

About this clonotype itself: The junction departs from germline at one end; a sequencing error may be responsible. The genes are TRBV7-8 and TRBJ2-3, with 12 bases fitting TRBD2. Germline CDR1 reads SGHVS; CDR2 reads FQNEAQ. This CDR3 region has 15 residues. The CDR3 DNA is TGTGCCAGCGCCCTAGCGGGGGGGAGGAAAGATACGAAGTATTTT. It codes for CASALAGGRKDTKYF.

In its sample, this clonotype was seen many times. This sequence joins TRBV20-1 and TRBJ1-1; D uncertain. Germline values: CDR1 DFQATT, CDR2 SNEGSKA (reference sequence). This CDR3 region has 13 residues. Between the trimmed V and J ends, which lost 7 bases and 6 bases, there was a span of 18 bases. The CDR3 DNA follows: TGCAGTGTCGTCGCAGACGGAGGCTCTGAAGCTTTCTTT. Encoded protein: CSVVADGGSEAFF.